In its sample, the clone carrying this TCR beta chain was seen a few times. Its antigen is as yet unknown. The record originates from a study of beta chain features in type 1 diabetes. Study-wide results and limits: Lower insertion and higher deletion counts appeared at VDJ junctions in type 1 diabetes patients. Moderately but significantly shorter TCRB CDR3s were found in Type 1 diabetes patients in all four CD4+ subsets.

Sequenced material consisted of expressed TCRB transcripts (all of the isolated RNA was reverse transcribed). The table came from immunoSEQ multiplex PCR; TCRdb's copy has only in-frame clones and leaves some out. The data hold a few hundred thousand clones, with 9.6% observed a single time. CDR3 length equals 12 residues. V gave up 4 bases and J gave up 10 bases, with 11 bases separating them. The germline V gene has CDR1 MNHNS and CDR2 SASEGT. Sorting based on CD45RO/CCR7/CD25/CD127/CD95/CD27 separated CD4+ naive, central memory, regulatory and stem cell-like memory cells. The sequence came from a young man with type 1 diabetes. The sequencing sample was made of central memory CD4+ T cells from blood. This chain joins TRBV6-1 and TRBJ2-1, with D unresolved. The CDR3 nucleotides read TGTGCCAGCAGTGGGCAAGATTTCGAGCAGTTCTTC. This translates into CASSGQDFEQFF.